This T cell receptor beta chain was found in a study of beta chain features in type 1 diabetes. Expressed TCRB transcripts were sequenced because the isolated RNA had all been reverse transcribed beforehand. Here immunoSEQ multiplex PCR was the method, and the copy in TCRdb shows in-frame clones only, minus some. The profile shows 60,000 or so clones, 50% to 55% of them singletons. CDR3 length: 11 amino acids. V lost 4 bases and J lost 8, with 8 bases in between. The germline V gene has CDR1 KGHSH and CDR2 LQKENI. On this clone: Its antigen is not identified.

Study-level results: There was a moderate but significant shortening of TCRB CDR3s in all four CD4+ subsets of Type 1 diabetes patients.

Sequenced material: Tregs from blood. The TCR comes from a woman in her thirties or forties with type 1 diabetes. The V call is TRBV18, the J call TRBJ1-1; D might be TRBD1 (6 bases). Written as DNA, the CDR3 is TGTGCCAGCTCACGGCAGGGGGAAGCTTTCTTT. Protein sequence: CASSRQGEAFF.